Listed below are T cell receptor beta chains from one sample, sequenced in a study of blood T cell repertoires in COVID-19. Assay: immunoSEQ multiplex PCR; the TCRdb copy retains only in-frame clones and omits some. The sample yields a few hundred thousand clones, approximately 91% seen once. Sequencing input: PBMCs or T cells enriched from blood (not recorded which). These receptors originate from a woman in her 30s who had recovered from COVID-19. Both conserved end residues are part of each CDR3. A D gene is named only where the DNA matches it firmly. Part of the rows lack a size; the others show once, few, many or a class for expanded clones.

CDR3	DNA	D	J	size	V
CAINGGATDTQYF	TGTGCCATCAACGGGGGGGCAACAGATACGCAGTATTTT	TRBD2	TRBJ2-3	.	TRBV5-4
CAWSRGGNTEAFF	TGTGCCTGGAGTAGGGGGGGGAACACTGAAGCTTTCTTT	.	TRBJ1-1	.	TRBV30
CASSQSGTAEAFF	TGTGCCAGCAGCCAATCCGGGACAGCTGAAGCTTTCTTT	TRBD1	TRBJ1-1	once	TRBV9
CASSPLGLAGNPIYNEQFF	TGTGCCAGCAGCCCGTTGGGGCTAGCGGGGAATCCGATCTACAATGAGCAGTTCTTC	TRBD2	TRBJ2-1	.	TRBV27
CSVGVGGGAGGYTF	TGCAGCGTTGGCGTCGGGGGGGGCGCGGGTGGCTACACCTTC	.	TRBJ1-2	.	TRBV29-1
CASSQDPRARRETQYF	TGTGCCAGCAGCCAAGATCCGAGGGCGAGGAGAGAGACCCAGTACTTC	.	TRBJ2-5	.	TRBV3-1/TRBV3-2
CATTGQPNTEAFF	TGTGCCACGACGGGACAGCCGAACACTGAAGCTTTCTTT	TRBD1	TRBJ1-1	.	TRBV18
CASSLDRVVDEQFF	TGTGCCAGCAGCTTAGACAGGGTTGTGGATGAGCAGTTCTTC	.	TRBJ2-1	.	TRBV7-2
CASSQARTGAIYEQFF	TGCGCCAGCAGCCAAGCAAGGACAGGGGCTATCTATGAGCAGTTCTTC	TRBD1	TRBJ2-1	.	TRBV4-1
CASTIQGGTEAFF	TGTGCCAGCACCATACAGGGTGGCACTGAAGCTTTCTTT	.	TRBJ1-1	.	TRBV7-9
CASSQDRDRRFGYTF	TGTGCCAGCAGCCAAGACCGGGACAGGAGGTTCGGCTACACCTTC	TRBD1	TRBJ1-2	few	TRBV14
CASSFTGYQETQYF	TGTGCCAGCAGCTTCACAGGGTACCAAGAGACCCAGTACTTC	.	TRBJ2-5	.	TRBV5-8
CASSLQGRNGKGFTTEAFF	TGCGCCAGCAGCTTACAGGGCAGAAATGGTAAGGGTTTCACTACTGAAGCTTTCTTT	.	TRBJ1-1	.	TRBV5-1
CASLTGIRYTF	TGTGCCAGTCTCACGGGTATCCGCTACACCTTC	.	TRBJ1-2	few	TRBV7-9
CASSQGLGQGGREKLFF	TGCGCCAGCAGCCAAGGTCTGGGACAGGGTGGAAGGGAAAAACTGTTTTTT	TRBD1	TRBJ1-4	.	TRBV4-3
CAISEGRAVAGQYF	TGTGCCATCAGTGAGGGCAGGGCGGTGGCTGGGCAGTACTTC	.	TRBJ2-7	.	TRBV10-3
CASSIPDRLPNGYTF	TGTGCCAGTAGTATTCCGGACAGACTGCCGAATGGCTACACCTTC	.	TRBJ1-2	.	TRBV19
CASSTGQTRGTQYF	TGCGCCAGCAGCACGGGACAGACCCGGGGGACCCAGTACTTC	TRBD1	TRBJ2-5	.	TRBV5-1
CASSETGVDIQYF	TGTGCCAGCAGTGAGACAGGGGTAGACATTCAGTACTTC	TRBD1	TRBJ2-4	.	TRBV6-1
CASSPNNPQGAGNTIYF	TGTGCCAGCAGCCCCAATAATCCTCAGGGGGCTGGAAACACCATATATTTT	TRBD1	TRBJ1-3	.	TRBV9
CASSESLVVEQYF	TGTGCCAGCAGTGAGAGCTTAGTAGTCGAGCAGTACTTC	.	TRBJ2-7	.	TRBV6-1
CASSEGSSYEQYF	TGCGCCAGCAGTGAGGGTAGCAGCTACGAGCAGTACTTC	.	TRBJ2-7	few	TRBV5-1
CASSEGVGETQYF	TGTGCCAGCAGCGAAGGGGTCGGAGAGACCCAGTACTTC	.	TRBJ2-5	many	TRBV9
CASSQDLGRGSYEQYF	TGCGCCAGCAGCCAAGATCTAGGGCGGGGATCCTACGAGCAGTACTTC	.	TRBJ2-7	.	TRBV4-1
CASSPRAYSGNTIYF	TGTGCCAGCAGCCCCAGGGCATACTCTGGAAACACCATATATTTT	.	TRBJ1-3	.	TRBV9
CASSSRYRVNTDTQYF	TGTGCCAGCAGTTCCCGGTACAGGGTGAACACAGATACGCAGTATTTT	.	TRBJ2-3	.	TRBV28
CAISAWGGDAVTEAFF	TGTGCCATCAGTGCGTGGGGGGGCGATGCGGTCACTGAAGCTTTCTTT	.	TRBJ1-1	.	TRBV10-3
CASSIGFREGYTF	TGTGCCAGTAGTATTGGGTTTCGGGAAGGCTACACCTTC	.	TRBJ1-2	.	TRBV19
CACGTGVGNEQFF	TGCGCCTGCGGGACAGGGGTAGGGAATGAGCAGTTCTTC	TRBD1	TRBJ2-1	.	TRBV10-2
CASSDPQGVYGYTF	TGTGCCAGCAGTGACCCACAGGGCGTCTATGGCTACACCTTC	.	TRBJ1-2	few	TRBV6-2/TRBV6-3
CASTLDRGGQETQYF	TGTGCCAGCACCCTAGACAGGGGCGGACAAGAGACCCAGTACTTC	TRBD1	TRBJ2-5	.	TRBV2
CASSITGTAPYEQYF	TGTGCCAGTAGTATTACAGGAACCGCCCCCTACGAGCAGTACTTC	.	TRBJ2-7	.	TRBV19
CASSAGLGSSYNEQFF	TGTGCCAGCAGCGCCGGACTCGGTTCCTCCTACAATGAGCAGTTCTTC	.	TRBJ2-1	few	TRBV2
CASSYRGYDGYTF	TGTGCCAGCAGTTACAGGGGATACGATGGCTACACCTTC	TRBD1	TRBJ1-2	.	TRBV27
CASSPKREGREEQFF	TGTGCCAGCAGCCCAAAGCGGGAGGGCCGTGAAGAGCAGTTCTTC	TRBD2	TRBJ2-1	.	TRBV9
CASSYLNRSTSYEQYF	TGTGCCAGCAGCTACTTAAATAGGTCGACTTCCTACGAGCAGTACTTC	.	TRBJ2-7	.	TRBV3-1/TRBV3-2
CASSIVGGRTEAFF	TGTGCCAGTAGTATAGTAGGGGGCCGTACTGAAGCTTTCTTT	TRBD1	TRBJ1-1	.	TRBV19
CATSRDMTGSGGYTF	TGTGCCACCAGCAGGGATATGACAGGGTCGGGTGGCTACACCTTC	TRBD1	TRBJ1-2	once	TRBV15
CASRDSGGNQPQHF	TGTGCCAGTCGGGACAGCGGAGGCAATCAGCCCCAGCATTTT	TRBD1	TRBJ1-5	.	TRBV7-8
CASSQESRQSLSGANVLTF	TGCGCCAGCAGCCAAGAATCGAGGCAGAGTCTCTCTGGGGCCAACGTCCTGACTTTC	.	TRBJ2-6	.	TRBV4-3
CASSYSTVRGYEQYF	TGTGCCAGCAGTTACTCGACAGTCAGGGGCTACGAGCAGTACTTC	.	TRBJ2-7	once	TRBV6-2/TRBV6-3
CASSTKGGTGNTIYF	TGTGCCAGTAGTACCAAAGGAGGGACTGGAAACACCATATATTTT	.	TRBJ1-3	.	TRBV19